This T cell receptor (beta chain) was obtained from a study of identical twins. General study findings and limits: For zero-insertion analyses, partial confounding could come from invariant MAIT and iNKT cells.

V lost 5 bases to trimming and J lost 6 bases, with 17 bases between them. This CDR3 contains 14 residues. TCRdb called the 5' RACE reads again in MiXCR, with one record for every CDR3 protein. The table records 450,000 to 600,000 distinct CDR3 sequences, around 24% of them present only once. As to this clonotype: The antigen remains unidentified.

The sample was also reused in another study, on yellow fever vaccine responses in identical twins.

The TCR sequence derives from a woman between 18 and 29 years old in good health. The chain has TRBV12-3 or TRBV12-4 and TRBJ2-7; D tentatively fits TRBD1 or TRBD2 (6 bases each). Sample: CD4+ T cells sorted from blood. CDR3 bases: TGTGCCAGCAGTCCAGCCGGGGGCCCGGGCGAGCAGTACTTC. This codes for CASSPAGGPGEQYF.